The 29 T cell receptor beta chains in this list originate from one sample, sequenced in a study of blood T cell repertoires in COVID-19. TCRdb keeps only in-frame clones here, not all; method: immunoSEQ multiplex PCR. The sample holds roughly 270,000 clones; roughly four fifths are singletons and the top ten take over 4%. Sequenced: PBMCs or T cells enriched from blood (not recorded which). Receptors originate from a man aged 40-49 years who had been exposed to COVID-19.

V is TRBV18 and J is TRBJ2-1; 12 nucleotides agree with TRBD2. Germline CDR1 reads KGHSH; CDR2 reads LQKENI. Losses at the gene ends were 0 bases for V and 9 bases for J; bases not matched to a gene: 6. The CDR3 extends over 16 amino acids. Here the CDR3 reads CASSPPGLAGGVEQFF. The CDR3 DNA sequence: TGTGCCAGCTCACCACCGGGTCTAGCGGGAGGGGTTGAGCAGTTCTTC. The full variable domain, in which reference TRBV18 and TRBJ2-1 provide the parts outside the CDR3, is NAGVMQNPRHLVRRRGQEARLRCSPMKGHSHVYWYRQLPEEGLKFMVYLQKENIIDESGMPKERFSAEFPKEGPSILRIQQVVRGDSAAYFCASSPPGLAGGVEQFFGPGTRLTVL.

This chain joins TRBV5-1 and TRBJ2-1, with D possibly matching TRBD1 (7 bases). Germline-derived CDR1 and CDR2 are SGHRS and YFSETQ. V was trimmed by 6 bases and J by 6 bases, leaving 13 bases between them. This CDR3 contains 13 residues. CDR3 loop: CASTPQGGNEQFF. For the CDR3, the DNA is TGCGCCAGCACCCCCCAGGGGGGCAATGAGCAGTTCTTC.

The chain uses TRBV3-1 (or the pseudogene TRBV3-2) and TRBJ1-2, with 7 bases fitting TRBD1. The CDR3 runs 13 residues. V dropped 3 bases and J dropped 8; count of bases not matched to a gene: 6. Per germline, CDR1 LGHDT and CDR2 YNNKEL (reference sequence). The CDR3 nucleotides are TGTGCCAGCAGCCAGAGACAGGGCGCAGGCTACACCTTC. Protein: CASSQRQGAGYTF.

CDR3 bases: TGCGCCAGCAGCCAAGCGGGTCCGGGGGGCAATGAGCAGTTCTTC. Its translation is CASSQAGPGGNEQFF. The rearrangement links TRBV4-1 to TRBJ2-1, with 7 bases matching TRBD2. The J segment lost 6 bases and the V segment lost 1 base, leaving 6 bases of the junction unmatched. CDR1 and CDR2 (germline): MGHRA, YSYEKL. This CDR3 contains 15 residues.

This chain links TRBV5-6 with TRBJ1-5, with 10 bases fitting TRBD1. Germline V gene lookup returns CDR1 SGHDT and CDR2 YYEEEE. The junction had 4 bases not matched to a gene; V was cut back by 3 bases and J by 1 base. This CDR3 comprises 16 residues. In DNA, the CDR3 is TGTGCCAGCAGCTCCGACAGGGGGCTGAGCAATCAGCCCCAGCATTTT. Translated, it gives CASSSDRGLSNQPQHF. The whole variable domain, remainder taken from reference TRBV5-6 and TRBJ1-5, is DAGVTQSPTHLIKTRGQQVTLRCSPKSGHDTVSWYQQALGQGPQFIFQYYEEEERQRGNFPDRFSGHQFPNYSSELNVNALLLGDSALYLCASSSDRGLSNQPQHFGDGTRLSIL.

The CDR3: CASSAPKRGPYNEQFF. The CDR3 DNA reads as TGTGCCAGCAGCGCACCCAAGCGGGGGCCCTACAATGAGCAGTTCTTC. This sequence joins TRBV25-1 and TRBJ2-1, with 8 bases that match TRBD2. V gave up 6 bases and J gave up 2 bases; unmatched junction bases: 9. Germline CDR1 MGHDK, CDR2 SYGVNS. The CDR3 runs 16 residues.

The chain recombines TRBV7-3 with TRBJ1-2; weak D call: TRBD1 (5 bases). Germline lookup yields CDR1 SGHTA and CDR2 FQGTGA. The CDR3 length is 15 residues. V dropped 2 bases and J dropped 8 bases, with 18 bases sitting between them. DNA for the CDR3: TGTGCCAGCAGCTTAGGCCCGTCTCAGGGTTTCGGCTACACCTTC. Translation gives CASSLGPSQGFGYTF.

For the CDR3, the DNA is TGTGCCACCAGTGAACCTGGCGGGACCTTTGGGTCCCAGTACTTC. This encodes CATSEPGGTFGSQYF. The V gene is TRBV24-1, the J gene TRBJ2-5; weak D call: TRBD2 (6 bases). Germline-derived CDR1 and CDR2 are KGHDR and SFDVKD. Trimming removed 4 bases from V and 9 bases from J, with 20 bases in between. The CDR3 length is 15 residues.

V is TRBV11-3 and J is TRBJ2-1, with D unresolved. This CDR3 has 11 residues. Trimming took 3 bases from V and 6 from J, leaving 3 bases between them. From germline, CDR1 is SGHNT and CDR2 YENEEA. The CDR3 region is CASSFGNEQFF. The CDR3 DNA reads as TGTGCCAGCAGCTTCGGCAATGAGCAGTTCTTC.

The chain uses TRBV19 and TRBJ2-3; a possible D gene is TRBD1 (5 bases). The ends were cut back, 8 bases at V and 0 bases at J, with 15 bases in the middle. CDR1 LNHDA and CDR2 SQIVND come from the germline V gene (reference sequence). CDR3 length equals 15 residues. The CDR3 protein is CASRPLTESTDTQYF. In DNA, the CDR3 is TGTGCCAGTCGACCCCTGACAGAGAGCACAGATACGCAGTATTTT.

This rearrangement joins TRBV18 to TRBJ2-7; 8 bases map to TRBD1. Germline V gene sequence: CDR1 KGHSH, CDR2 LQKENI. This CDR3 contains 14 residues. V was pared by 3 bases and J by 6 bases, with 7 bases of the junction left unmatched. The CDR3 bases are TGTGCCAGCTCACCGGAGACAGGGGTGTCCGAGCAGTACTTC. Protein sequence: CASSPETGVSEQYF. The whole variable domain, filled in from reference TRBV18 and TRBJ2-7, reads NAGVMQNPRHLVRRRGQEARLRCSPMKGHSHVYWYRQLPEEGLKFMVYLQKENIIDESGMPKERFSAEFPKEGPSILRIQQVVRGDSAAYFCASSPETGVSEQYFGPGTRLTVT.

This clone has just a few counts. The chain joins TRBV12-5 to TRBJ2-2; tentatively, D is TRBD1 (6 bases). Germline values: CDR1 LGHNT, CDR2 FRNRAP. CDR3 size: 18 residues. The germline V and J ends were trimmed by 0 bases and 1 base, with 15 bases remaining between them. The CDR3 nucleotides read TGTGCTAGTGGTTTGGTACCCGGAGACAGGCTGAACACCGGGGAGCTGTTTTTT. It encodes CASGLVPGDRLNTGELFF.

The CDR3 reads CAWSGQFYGYTF. The CDR3 DNA sequence: TGTGCCTGGAGTGGGCAGTTCTATGGCTACACCTTC. This chain connects TRBV30 to TRBJ1-2; D is undetermined. V was cut by 1 base and J by 4 bases, with 7 bases left in between. The CDR3 has 12 residues. CDR1 and CDR2 from the germline V gene are GTSNPN and SVGIG (reference sequence).

The J gene is TRBJ2-1, the V gene TRBV19; 7 nucleotides line up with TRBD2. There are 16 residues in the CDR3. V was pared by 1 base and J by 2 bases, with 5 bases of the junction left unmatched. CDR1 is LNHDA, CDR2 SQIVND, per germline (reference sequence). The CDR3 sequence is CASSIARLAPYNEQFF. For the CDR3, the DNA is TGTGCCAGTAGTATAGCCCGACTAGCACCCTACAATGAGCAGTTCTTC.

Points on this clone: Other DNA sequences of this sample code for an identical CDR3. The chain employs TRBV7-3 and TRBJ1-1, with D possibly matching TRBD1 (5 bases). Trimming cost V 8 bases and J 1 base, with 11 bases left between them. From germline, CDR1 is SGHTA and CDR2 FQGTGA. The CDR3 is 13 amino acids. CDR3 sequence (DNA): TGTGCCAGCTCACTACAGGAGAACACTGAAGCTTTCTTT. It yields the protein CASSLQENTEAFF.

The rearrangement links TRBV30 to TRBJ1-2; no firm D call. This CDR3 region has 12 residues. V gave up 0 bases and J gave up 8 bases, with 10 bases separating them. Per the germline V gene, CDR1 is GTSNPN and CDR2 is SVGIG (reference sequence). As DNA, the CDR3 is TGTGCCTGGAGTGTAGTCGAGCGGGGCTACACCTTC. Residues: CAWSVVERGYTF.

There are a few counts of this clone. The chain employs TRBV7-8 and TRBJ2-7, with TRBD1 matching over 9 bases. Looked up from germline, CDR1 is SGHVS and CDR2 is FQNEAQ. Trimming at V came to 4 bases and at J to 3 bases, leaving 7 bases not matched to a gene. There are 15 residues in the CDR3. In DNA form, the CDR3 reads TGTGCCAGCAGCTCAACCGGGACAGGGTACTACGAGCAGTACTTC. This codes for CASSSTGTGYYEQYF.

This chain uses TRBV30 with TRBJ2-7; no firm D call. Between the trimmed V and J ends, which lost 3 bases and 4 bases, there was a span of 7 bases. CDR3 length: 11 residues. Germline V gene sequence: CDR1 GTSNPN, CDR2 SVGIG (reference sequence). CDR3 DNA: TGTGCCTGGAGGGCTTTATACGAGCAGTACTTC. Translating gives CAWRALYEQYF.

The chain joins TRBV7-8 to TRBJ2-1, with 8 bases identical to TRBD1. V dropped 7 bases and J dropped 10; count of bases not matched to a gene: 6. Germline V gives CDR1 SGHVS, CDR2 FQNEAQ. The CDR3 spans 12 residues. The CDR3 is CASNYRQGEQFF. DNA of the CDR3: TGTGCCAGCAACTACCGACAGGGGGAGCAGTTCTTC.

V gene TRBV6-5 combines with J gene TRBJ2-1; 9 positions match TRBD2. V gave up 7 bases and J gave up 4 bases; unmatched junction bases: 5. The germline gives CDR1 MNHEY, CDR2 SVGAGI. The CDR3 is 14 amino acids. The CDR3 DNA sequence: TGTGCCAGCAACCCTAGCGGGACTTACAATGAGCAGTTCTTC. Its translation is CASNPSGTYNEQFF.

The chain uses TRBV29-1 and TRBJ1-2; weak D call: TRBD1 (5 bases). The V gene lost 7 bases and the J gene lost 0 bases, with 12 bases spanning the gap. CDR3 size: 13 residues. The V gene's germline CDR1 is SQVTM and CDR2 ANQGSEA. The CDR3 spells CSARQLANYGYTF. DNA of the CDR3: TGCAGCGCTCGACAGCTAGCTAACTATGGCTACACCTTC.

This clone occurred a few times. The chain employs TRBV30 and TRBJ2-7, with 8 bases matching TRBD1. Germline assignment: CDR1 GTSNPN and CDR2 SVGIG (reference sequence). V lost 3 bases, J lost 6 bases, and 4 bases stayed unmatched. The CDR3 totals 12 residues. The CDR3 DNA reads TGTGCCTGGAGAGACAGGGGTTTCGAGCAGTACTTC. Amino acids: CAWRDRGFEQYF.

The V gene is TRBV9, the J gene TRBJ2-7, with TRBD1 identical over 8 bases. Germline loops: CDR1 SGDLS, CDR2 YYNGEE. V shed 2 bases, J shed 5 bases, and the junction held 6 bases outside the gene matches. The CDR3 is 14 residues long. The CDR3 DNA reads TGTGCCAGCAGCGTCCTACGACAGGGGAACGAGCAGTACTTC. Translating gives CASSVLRQGNEQYF.

V gene TRBV2 combines with J gene TRBJ2-2; D is ambiguous. The CDR3 is 13 amino acids. Trimming removed 7 bases at V and 0 bases at J, with 6 bases between. The germline gives CDR1 SNHLY, CDR2 FYNNEI. CDR3: CASKATNTGELFF. DNA of the CDR3: TGTGCCAGCAAAGCGACGAACACCGGGGAGCTGTTTTTT.

The chain employs TRBV19 and TRBJ1-2; 7 bases are shared with TRBD1. There are 13 residues in the CDR3. Germline V gives CDR1 LNHDA, CDR2 SQIVND (reference sequence). The J segment lost 1 base and the V segment lost 6 bases, leaving 2 bases of the junction unmatched. This CDR3 reads CASRNRGNYGYTF. In DNA, the CDR3 is TGTGCCAGTAGGAACAGGGGTAACTATGGCTACACCTTC.

This clone was seen only once. CDR3 in amino acids: CASSLSAVGDRTYGYTF. The CDR3 region has the DNA TGTGCCAGCAGCTTGTCAGCCGTAGGGGACAGGACGTATGGCTACACCTTC. The chain uses TRBV7-6 and TRBJ1-2; 8 nucleotides match TRBD1. Germline V lookup: CDR1 SGHVS, CDR2 FNYEAQ. The ends lost 3 bases at V and 5 bases at J; junction bases unmatched: 14. The CDR3 runs to 17 residues.

The rearrangement joins TRBV5-4 to TRBJ2-5; TRBD2 is a possible D gene (5 bases). Germline CDR1 reads SGHNT; CDR2 reads YYREEE (reference sequence). Trimming took off 4 bases at V and 7 bases at J, with 8 bases between the two ends. The CDR3 runs 11 residues. Written as DNA, the CDR3 is TGTGCCAGCAGCAGCGGTGGGACCCAGTACTTC. The encoded protein is CASSSGGTQYF.

DNA of the CDR3: TGTGCCAGCAGTCCCTTTGTCGAGCAGTACTTC. Its protein product is CASSPFVEQYF. This chain joins TRBV28 and TRBJ2-7; D uncertain. Looked up from germline, CDR1 is MDHEN and CDR2 is SYDVKM. V dropped 5 bases and J dropped 6 bases, with 8 bases sitting between them. The CDR3 contains 11 residues.

The chain has TRBV13 and TRBJ1-1, with D tentatively TRBD1 (6 bases). This CDR3 has 16 residues. V lost 7 bases to trimming and J lost 4 bases, with 22 bases between them. The germline gives CDR1 PRHDT, CDR2 FYEKMQ (reference sequence). The CDR3 spells CASTKLRVTGSTEAFF. In nucleotides, the CDR3 is TGTGCCAGCACCAAACTCCGCGTAACAGGGTCCACTGAAGCTTTCTTT.